These 32 T cell receptor beta chains share one sample of origin, sequenced in a study of blood T cell repertoires in COVID-19 (TCRdb year 2020). The method behind the library was the immunoSEQ multiplex PCR assay. As stored in TCRdb, this immuneACCESS dataset retains in-frame rearrangements with V and J assigned. A fraction of the clones does not appear; measured against another copy, unresolved V genes explain less than half of the discrepancy, and the remainder lacks a known reason. For this sample the table gives about 97,000 clones, of which about nine tenths were detected only once. Jointly, the top ten make up 1.5% to 2% of the sample. Sequenced material: peripheral blood. These receptors originate from a man in his 60s with acute or convalescent COVID-19.

The J gene is TRBJ1-2, the V gene TRBV6-2 or TRBV6-3, with TRBD1 matching over 8 bases. Trimming took 6 bases from V and 4 from J; bases not matched to a gene: 4. The CDR3 sequence is 13 residues long. Germline CDR1 is MNHEY and CDR2 is SVGEGT. The CDR3 DNA reads as TGTGCCAGCAGCCGGACAGGGCTCTATGGCTACACCTTC. As protein: CASSRTGLYGYTF.

The genes are TRBV7-9 and TRBJ2-3; D gene uncertain. V lost 1 base to trimming and J lost 0 bases, with 8 bases between them. Germline values: CDR1 SEHNR, CDR2 FQNEAQ (reference sequence). There are 15 residues in the CDR3. The CDR3 sequence is CASSLVSISTDTQYF. Written as DNA, the CDR3 is TGTGCCAGCAGCTTAGTGAGCATCAGCACAGATACGCAGTATTTT.

V and J are TRBV27 and TRBJ1-5; TRBD1 is a possible D gene (6 bases). The CDR3 is 17 residues long. Germline CDR1 is MNHEY and CDR2 is SMNVEV (reference sequence). The V end was cut by 5 bases, the J end by 0 bases, with 17 bases between. The CDR3 protein is CASSPRQGRNSNQPQHF. As DNA, the CDR3 is TGTGCCAGCAGTCCCCGGCAGGGGAGAAATAGCAATCAGCCCCAGCATTTT.

The chain couples TRBV6-1 to TRBJ1-3; TRBD1 matches at 7 bases. Germline V gene sequence: CDR1 MNHNS, CDR2 SASEGT. The CDR3 spans 15 residues. The J segment lost 5 bases and the V segment lost 1 base, leaving 5 bases of the junction unmatched. CDR3 nucleotide sequence: TGTGCCAGCAGTGAAGTGGTGACAGGGAGAAACACCATATATTTT. This gives the protein CASSEVVTGRNTIYF.

The chain carries TRBV5-8 and TRBJ1-6; D ambiguous. V lost 6 bases and J 8 bases, leaving 15 bases between the germline ends. This CDR3 has 14 residues. Per germline, CDR1 SGHTS and CDR2 YDEGEE. This chain's CDR3 is CASTLGGNYSPLHF. In nucleotides, the CDR3 is TGTGCCAGCACCCTCGGAGGGAACTATTCACCCCTCCACTTT.

CDR3 sequence reads: CASSLGGDGYNEQFF. CDR3 sequence (DNA): TGTGCCAGCAGCTTGGGGGGGGACGGTTACAATGAGCAGTTCTTC. This rearrangement joins TRBV5-4 to TRBJ2-1, with TRBD2 as a possible D gene (6 bases). Between the trimmed V and J ends, which lost 0 bases and 4 bases, there was a span of 11 bases. The CDR3 spans 15 residues. In germline, CDR1 is SGHNT, CDR2 YYREEE (reference sequence).

J is TRBJ1-6 and V is TRBV3-1 (or the pseudogene TRBV3-2), with 7 bases identical to TRBD1. The CDR3 sequence is 15 residues long. V was clipped by 4 bases and J by 7 bases; unmatched bases: 7. The V gene's germline CDR1 is LGHDT and CDR2 YNNKEL (reference sequence). The CDR3 sequence is CASSPGGLENSPLHF. CDR3 bases: TGTGCCAGCAGCCCAGGGGGTTTAGAAAATTCACCCCTCCACTTT.

This chain uses TRBV28 with TRBJ1-3; TRBD1 agrees at 10 bases. Germline lookup yields CDR1 MDHEN and CDR2 SYDVKM. V lost 5 bases, J lost 2 bases, and 6 bases stayed unmatched. The CDR3 runs to 16 residues. DNA for the CDR3: TGTGCCAGCAGTCCCGGGACAGGGGCGGCTGGAAACACCATATATTTT. Amino acid sequence: CASSPGTGAAGNTIYF.

DNA of the CDR3: TGTGCCAGCAGCCTAGAGGGGAACACTGAAGCTTTCTTT. It yields the protein CASSLEGNTEAFF. The gene calls are TRBV6-5 and TRBJ1-1; no definite D call. Trimming removed 6 bases at V and 1 base at J, with 9 bases between. CDR3 length: 13 amino acids. The germline V gene has CDR1 MNHEY and CDR2 SVGAGI.

The V and J genes are TRBV19 and TRBJ1-5, with a weak D call TRBD1 (5 bases). V was cut by 4 bases and J by 6 bases, with 13 bases left in between. Germline V gives CDR1 LNHDA, CDR2 SQIVND (reference sequence). This CDR3 has 14 amino acids. CDR3 nucleotides: TGTGCCAGTAGTAGCCAGGGAGGCGGTCAGCCCCAGCATTTT. This gives the protein CASSSQGGGQPQHF.

This sequence joins TRBV10-3 and TRBJ1-3; TRBD1 might be the D (5 bases). Germline values: CDR1 ENHRY, CDR2 SYGVKD. CDR3 size: 15 residues. V gave up 6 bases and J gave up 2 bases, with 14 bases separating them. The CDR3 coding sequence is TGTGCCATCAGGGAAAGTCAGGGCCCTGGAAACACCATATATTTT. Its translation: CAIRESQGPGNTIYF.

The chain employs TRBV4-2 and TRBJ1-2; D unclear. V shed 0 bases and J shed 4 bases, with 15 bases lying between them. The CDR3 contains 16 residues. Per the germline V gene, CDR1 is LGHNA and CDR2 is YNFKEQ. This chain's CDR3 is CASSQDMTAATYGYTF. CDR3 nucleotides: TGTGCCAGCAGCCAAGATATGACCGCAGCGACCTATGGCTACACCTTC.

The chain joins TRBV19 to TRBJ1-6; 7 bases line up with TRBD1. Germline trimming cut 3 bases from V and 8 bases from J; bases unmatched to any gene: 4. CDR1 LNHDA and CDR2 SQIVND come from the germline V gene (reference sequence). The CDR3 consists of 14 residues. CDR3 residues: CASSMRTGDSPLHF. CDR3 nucleotides: TGTGCCAGTAGTATGAGAACAGGGGATTCACCCCTCCACTTT.

The chain employs TRBV5-1 and TRBJ1-4; D is unclear. Germline CDR1 reads SGHRS; CDR2 reads YFSETQ. CDR3 length: 14 residues. Trimming removed 0 bases from V and 6 bases from J, with 9 bases in between. The CDR3: CASSLARLDEKLFF. CDR3 sequence (DNA): TGCGCCAGCAGCTTGGCCAGACTGGATGAAAAACTGTTTTTT.

The rearrangement links TRBV7-2 to TRBJ1-4; no clear D. CDR3 length equals 14 residues. Germline V lookup: CDR1 SGHTA, CDR2 FQGNSA. The germline V and J ends were trimmed by 6 bases and 0 bases, with 8 bases remaining between them. DNA of the CDR3: TGTGCCAGCAGTTCCCCTTCAACTAATGAAAAACTGTTTTTT. Its translation is CASSSPSTNEKLFF.

The chain combines TRBV6-5 with TRBJ1-3; a possible D gene is TRBD1 (5 bases). Germline V CDR1 and CDR2: MNHEY, SVGAGI. The V end lost 6 bases, the J end lost 0 bases, and 9 bases lay between the germline ends. CDR3 length equals 14 residues. This CDR3 reads CASRTGSSGNTIYF. The CDR3 nucleotides read TGTGCCAGCAGAACAGGTAGCTCTGGAAACACCATATATTTT.

The chain combines TRBV25-1 with TRBJ1-1; D is possibly TRBD1 (5 bases). Germline V lookup: CDR1 MGHDK, CDR2 SYGVNS. The CDR3 runs to 15 residues. Trimming took 3 bases from V and 1 from J, leaving 12 bases between them. The CDR3 region is CASSDLRRGNTEAFF. Written as DNA, the CDR3 is TGTGCCAGCAGTGACTTAAGGAGGGGGAACACTGAAGCTTTCTTT.

This chain uses TRBV30 with TRBJ1-3; D may be TRBD1 (6 bases). The CDR3 covers 13 residues. In germline, CDR1 is GTSNPN, CDR2 SVGIG (reference sequence). Trimming took off 2 bases at V and 9 bases at J, with 14 bases between the two ends. The DNA of the CDR3 is TGTGCCTGGAGTTTCACAGGGCTATCCACCATATATTTT. Translated: CAWSFTGLSTIYF.

The V and J genes are TRBV6-5 and TRBJ1-2; 8 bases match TRBD1. Germline CDR1 MNHEY, CDR2 SVGAGI. The CDR3 covers 14 residues. The junction had 11 bases not matched to a gene; V was cut back by 6 bases and J by 8 bases. The CDR3, as DNA: TGTGCCAGCAGCAACCTCGGACAGGGACTAGGCTACACCTTC. Translating it yields CASSNLGQGLGYTF.

J is TRBJ2-2 and V is TRBV7-2; 8 positions match TRBD2. The CDR3 contains 15 residues. Losses at the gene ends were 4 bases for V and 3 bases for J; bases not matched to a gene: 4. Germline loops: CDR1 SGHTA, CDR2 FQGNSA. The CDR3: CASSSGGGHTGELFF. CDR3 nucleotide sequence: TGTGCCAGCAGCTCGGGGGGGGGCCACACCGGGGAGCTGTTTTTT. The full variable domain, in which reference TRBV7-2 and TRBJ2-2 provide the parts outside the CDR3, is GAGVSQSPSNKVTEKGKDVELRCDPISGHTALYWYRQSLGQGLEFLIYFQGNSAPDKSGLPSDRFSAERTGGSVSTLTIQRTQQEDSAVYLCASSSGGGHTGELFFGEGSRLTVL.

The chain has TRBV23-1 and TRBJ1-5, with a possible D match to TRBD1 (5 bases). TRBV23-1 is given ORF status, its function remaining uncertain. The germline V and J ends were trimmed by 3 bases and 6 bases, with 9 bases remaining between them. The CDR3 totals 13 residues. This CDR3 is CASSQKGLQPQHF. CDR3 bases: TGCGCCAGCAGTCAGAAGGGACTTCAGCCCCAGCATTTT.

V and J are TRBV3-1 (or the pseudogene TRBV3-2) and TRBJ1-3; no clear D gene. V was trimmed by 3 bases and J by 0 bases, leaving 6 bases between them. The CDR3 spans 14 residues. The germline gives CDR1 LGHDT, CDR2 YNNKEL (reference sequence). CDR3 residues: CASSHGSSGNTIYF. The CDR3 bases are TGTGCCAGCAGCCATGGCAGCTCTGGAAACACCATATATTTT.

This chain links TRBV7-9 with TRBJ1-1, with TRBD1 identical over 7 bases. V lost 4 bases and J lost 4; bases outside the gene matches: 3. CDR1 is SEHNR, CDR2 FQNEAQ, per germline (reference sequence). This CDR3 comprises 13 residues. The DNA of the CDR3 is TGTGCCAGCAGCTCACAGGGGAGCACTGAAGCTTTCTTT. Amino acid sequence: CASSSQGSTEAFF.

J is TRBJ2-3 and V is TRBV3-1 (or the pseudogene TRBV3-2); D not certain. Trimming cost V 4 bases and J 5 bases, with 4 bases left between them. The germline V gene encodes CDR1 LGHDT and CDR2 YNNKEL (reference sequence). There are 11 residues in the CDR3. CDR3 in amino acids: CASSPGDTQYF. DNA for the CDR3: TGTGCCAGCAGCCCAGGAGATACGCAGTATTTT.

The chain has TRBV7-9 and TRBJ1-2; D may be TRBD1 (5 bases). This CDR3 comprises 13 residues. Germline CDR1 reads SEHNR; CDR2 reads FQNEAQ (reference sequence). V lost 5 bases and J lost 3, with 10 bases in between. This chain's CDR3 is CASSAQVDYGYTF. The CDR3, as DNA: TGTGCCAGCAGCGCACAGGTCGACTATGGCTACACCTTC. Complete variable domain (other parts from reference TRBV7-9 and TRBJ1-2): DTGVSQNPRHKITKRGQNVTFRCDPISEHNRLYWYRQTLGQGPEFLTYFQNEAQLEKSRLLSDRFSAERPKGSFSTLEIQRTEQGDSAMYLCASSAQVDYGYTFGSGTRLTVV.

This sequence joins TRBV4-1 and TRBJ2-4, with no clear D. CDR3 size: 16 residues. Germline values: CDR1 MGHRA, CDR2 YSYEKL. The V and J ends lost 3 bases and 0 bases respectively, with 12 bases between them. In DNA form, the CDR3 reads TGCGCCAGCAGCCAGGTTGACTTATTAGCCAAAAACATTCAGTACTTC. Residues: CASSQVDLLAKNIQYF.

The genes are TRBV6-5 and TRBJ1-1; D perhaps matches TRBD1 (6 bases). V dropped 4 bases and J dropped 6 bases, with 18 bases sitting between them. The CDR3 contains 15 residues. Germline V gene lookup returns CDR1 MNHEY and CDR2 SVGAGI. CDR3 bases: TGTGCCAGCAGTTTGGGGGCATCCAAAGGCGCTGAAGCTTTCTTT. Its translation: CASSLGASKGAEAFF.

The gene calls are TRBV19 and TRBJ1-5; 7 nucleotides agree with TRBD1. Germline-derived CDR1 and CDR2 are LNHDA and SQIVND (reference sequence). The CDR3 contains 15 residues. Losses at the gene ends were 6 bases for V and 3 bases for J; bases not matched to a gene: 8. The CDR3 protein is CASRLTGPNNQPQHF. The CDR3 nucleotides are TGTGCCAGTAGACTGACAGGGCCGAACAATCAGCCCCAGCATTTT.

The chain recombines TRBV5-4 with TRBJ2-5; 14 nucleotides line up with TRBD2. The CDR3 is made up of 14 amino acids. Per the germline V gene, CDR1 is SGHNT and CDR2 is YYREEE (reference sequence). The junction had 2 bases not matched to a gene; V was cut back by 9 bases and J by 1 base. The CDR3 reads CAIGLAGGQETQYF. DNA for the CDR3: TGTGCCATCGGACTAGCGGGGGGCCAAGAGACCCAGTACTTC.

The chain uses TRBV10-3 and TRBJ1-5; weak D call: TRBD1 (6 bases). The CDR3 length is 15 residues. The ends were cut back, 0 bases at V and 5 bases at J, with 11 bases in the middle. Looked up from germline, CDR1 is ENHRY and CDR2 is SYGVKD. CDR3 nucleotides: TGTGCCATCAGTGAGTCGAGGGGGGGAGATCAGCCCCAGCATTTT. This sequence encodes CAISESRGGDQPQHF.

CDR3 amino acids: CAWSDRAYEQYF. DNA of the CDR3: TGTGCCTGGAGCGACAGAGCCTACGAGCAGTACTTC. The gene calls are TRBV30 and TRBJ2-7; D perhaps matches TRBD1 (5 bases). The germline V gene has CDR1 GTSNPN and CDR2 SVGIG (reference sequence). CDR3 length: 12 amino acids. The V gene lost 3 bases and the J gene lost 2 bases, with 8 bases spanning the gap. Looking up the rest from reference TRBV30 and TRBJ2-7 gives the full variable domain: SQTIHQWPATLVQPVGSPLSLECTVEGTSNPNLYWYRQAAGRGLQLLFYSVGIGQISSEVPQNLSASRPQDRQFILSSKKLLLSDSGFYLCAWSDRAYEQYFGPGTRLTVT.

The chain is built from TRBV5-6 and TRBJ1-1; no reliable D call. Germline values: CDR1 SGHDT, CDR2 YYEEEE. The CDR3 contains 11 residues. The V and J ends lost 6 bases and 8 bases respectively, with 11 bases between them. The CDR3 sequence is CASKSRVEAFF. The CDR3 DNA reads as TGTGCCAGCAAGTCTCGGGTAGAAGCTTTCTTT.